This TCR beta chain comes out of a study of blood T cell repertoires in COVID-19. At the level of the study: Collection of acute and convalescent COVID-19 samples took place in the United States, Italy and Spain. T cells, B-cell-depleted T cells, or PBMCs supplied cDNA or gDNA.

This study enrolled people aged roughly 18 to 90 from around 26 US geographic areas. TCRdb's copy holds only in-frame clones and misses some; the assay was immunoSEQ multiplex PCR. The sample lists about 460,000 clones, more than 85% occurring once. Losses at the gene ends were 4 bases for V and 6 bases for J; bases not matched to a gene: 6. Germline V gene lookup returns CDR1 LNHNV and CDR2 YYDKDF (reference sequence). CDR3 length: 15 amino acids. The source is a woman in her sixties or seventies who had recovered from COVID-19. V gene TRBV15 combines with J gene TRBJ2-1; 10 nucleotides line up with TRBD1. Sequenced material: PBMCs or T cells enriched from blood (not recorded which). CDR3 in amino acids: CATSKGQGIGNEQFF. For the CDR3, the DNA is TGTGCCACCAGCAAGGGACAGGGGATAGGCAATGAGCAGTTCTTC.